This entry lists 25 T cell receptor beta chains sequenced from one sample in a study of response to subunit inactivated influenza vaccine. In TCRdb, the RT-PCR reads were re-called with MiXCR into one record per CDR3 protein. This table has 150,000 to 200,000 distinct CDR3 sequences, about a tenth appearing once. The material sequenced was non-naive T cells sorted from PBMCs, taken on the day of vaccination. The receptors shown here come from a man aged 50-59 years who received an inactivated influenza vaccine.

The chain employs TRBV20-1 and TRBJ2-2; 7 nucleotides match TRBD1. This CDR3 has 15 residues. J was trimmed by 7 bases and V by 6 bases; bases with no gene match: 14. The V gene's germline CDR1 is DFQATT and CDR2 SNEGSKA (reference sequence). For the CDR3, the DNA is TGCAGTGCCCCGCCCAAAGGGGGCGCGATCGGGGAGCTGTTTTTT. Translation gives CSAPPKGGAIGELFF.

This clonotype was seen a few times. V is TRBV18 and J is TRBJ2-7; D may be TRBD1 or TRBD2 (5 bases each). The V gene lost 6 bases and the J gene lost 0 bases, with 21 bases spanning the gap. CDR1 and CDR2 from the germline V gene are KGHSH and LQKENI. The CDR3 covers 17 residues. The CDR3 region is CASSLEEARGTSYEQYF. CDR3 DNA sequence: TGTGCCAGCTCCCTTGAGGAGGCTAGGGGAACCTCCTACGAGCAGTACTTC.

There are many counts of this clonotype. The V gene is TRBV5-1, the J gene TRBJ1-4, with a possible D match to TRBD1 (6 bases). Germline V lookup: CDR1 SGHRS, CDR2 YFSETQ. Trimming took 4 bases from V and 6 from J, leaving 13 bases between them. The CDR3 spans 14 residues. CDR3 sequence reads: CASSQDSPHEKLFF. The CDR3 coding sequence is TGCGCCAGCAGCCAGGACAGTCCCCATGAAAAACTGTTTTTT.

A few counts support this clonotype. The chain uses TRBV20-1 and TRBJ2-2; 8 bases are shared with TRBD2. Germline V gives CDR1 DFQATT, CDR2 SNEGSKA (reference sequence). With 4 bases clipped from V and 4 bases from J, the junction kept 8 bases outside the gene matches. The CDR3 spans 15 residues. The CDR3 region is CSATTSGRPTGELFF. DNA for the CDR3: TGCAGTGCTACCACTAGCGGAAGGCCCACCGGGGAGCTGTTTTTT.

This clonotype was seen more than once but under ten times. V gene TRBV9 combines with J gene TRBJ2-2; the D is unclear. The CDR3 has 15 residues. The germline V and J ends were trimmed by 1 base and 1 base, with 8 bases remaining between them. The germline CDR1 and CDR2 sequences are SGDLS and YYNGEE. CDR3 sequence (DNA): TGTGCCAGCAGCGTAAGTCACGGGAACACCGGGGAGCTGTTTTTT. Amino acid sequence: CASSVSHGNTGELFF.

Many counts were recorded for this clonotype. The V call is TRBV27, the J call TRBJ2-7; D unclear. Germline assignment: CDR1 MNHEY and CDR2 SMNVEV (reference sequence). The CDR3 consists of 15 residues. V gave up 0 bases and J gave up 0 bases, with 9 bases separating them. Here the CDR3 DNA reads TGTGCCAGCAGTTTATCTGCCAGGATCTCCTACGAGCAGTACTTC. It codes for CASSLSARISYEQYF.

This clonotype appeared a few times. This chain links TRBV4-1 with TRBJ1-2, with unresolved D. V dropped 1 base and J dropped 4 bases, with 10 bases sitting between them. This CDR3 is built from 14 residues. Looked up from germline, CDR1 is MGHRA and CDR2 is YSYEKL. The CDR3 sequence: CASSQVLGSYGYTF. For the CDR3, the DNA is TGCGCCAGCAGCCAAGTGCTGGGTTCCTATGGCTACACCTTC.

The chain combines TRBV21-1 with TRBJ2-1; TRBD2, the table's D call, lacks a check against the DNA. TRBV21-1 is tagged as a pseudogene. The CDR3 has 14 amino acids. The CDR3 loop is CASSRLARYNEQFF. CDR3 nucleotides: TGTGCCAGCAGCAGACTAGCGAGATACAATGAGCAGTTCTTC.

This clonotype showed up just a few times. V and J are TRBV6-2 or TRBV6-3 and TRBJ2-2; TRBD1 agrees at 8 bases. The CDR3 runs to 15 residues. J lost 6 bases, V lost 7 bases, and 10 bases had no gene match. Germline V gene data show CDR1 as MNHEY and CDR2 as SVGEGT. The CDR3 loop is CASTQTGVGPGELFF. Here the CDR3 DNA reads TGTGCCAGCACCCAGACAGGGGTGGGACCCGGGGAGCTGTTTTTT.

The V and J genes are TRBV3-1 and TRBJ2-3, with D uncertain. The length of the CDR3 is 17 residues. V lost 6 bases to trimming and J lost 4 bases, with 23 bases between them. Germline loops: CDR1 LGHDT, CDR2 YNNKEL (reference sequence). The CDR3 reads CASSHPLRLLGADTQYF. Written as DNA, the CDR3 is TGTGCCAGCAGTCACCCTCTCCGACTCCTAGGTGCAGATACGCAGTATTTT.

This clonotype has just a few counts. The chain combines TRBV11-2 with TRBJ2-4; D gene ambiguous. The V end lost 1 base, the J end lost 7 bases, and 11 bases lay between the germline ends. This CDR3 region has 14 residues. Germline CDR1 SGHAT, CDR2 FQNNGV. CDR3 nucleotide sequence: TGTGCCAGCAGCTTAGCCTACGTCGGGAACATTCAGTACTTC. This encodes CASSLAYVGNIQYF.

This clonotype was seen many times. V is TRBV12-3 or TRBV12-4 and J is TRBJ1-1; D not resolved. The V end lost 0 bases, the J end lost 3 bases, and 14 bases lay between the germline ends. This CDR3 spans 16 amino acids. CDR3 in DNA: TGTGCCAGCAGTTTAGCGGTGGCGGCGAGGGACACTGAAGCTTTCTTT. Amino acids: CASSLAVAARDTEAFF.

This clonotype appeared many times. The genes are TRBV12-3 or TRBV12-4 and TRBJ2-3, with D possibly matching TRBD2 (6 bases). Between the trimmed V and J ends, which lost 5 bases and 9 bases, there was a span of 15 bases. CDR3 length: 13 residues. CDR3 in amino acids: CASSPSDGVTQYF. DNA of the CDR3: TGTGCCAGCAGTCCTAGCGACGGGGTCACGCAGTATTTT.

This clonotype was observed at least ten times. The chain combines TRBV28 with TRBJ1-1, with 7 nucleotides matching TRBD1. Unmatched junction bases numbered 6, after V lost 6 bases and J lost 5 bases. Germline values: CDR1 MDHEN, CDR2 SYDVKM. The CDR3 covers 13 residues. CDR3 bases: TGTGCCAGCAGAAGGGGGCGAAATACTGAAGCTTTCTTT. Translation: CASRRGRNTEAFF.

This clonotype was counted many times. The V gene is TRBV2, the J gene TRBJ2-4, with 7 bases lining up with TRBD2. This CDR3 contains 15 residues. J gave up 4 bases and V 7 bases, and 10 bases lay outside the gene matches. Germline V gene sequence: CDR1 SNHLY, CDR2 FYNNEI. CDR3 DNA sequence: TGTGCCAGCATGCAACTAGCGCTAGGTAAAAACATTCAGTACTTC. This codes for CASMQLALGKNIQYF. The whole variable domain, remainder taken from reference TRBV2 and TRBJ2-4, is EPEVTQTPSHQVTQMGQEVILRCVPISNHLYFYWYRQILGQKVEFLVSFYNNEISEKSEIFDDQFSVERPDGSNFTLKIRSTKLEDSAMYFCASMQLALGKNIQYFGAGTRLSVL.

This clonotype was observed a handful of times. The V call is TRBV6-5, the J call TRBJ2-6; D gene ambiguous. Germline V gives CDR1 MNHEY, CDR2 SVGAGI. The CDR3 runs 14 residues. V lost 0 bases and J lost 2, with 2 bases in between. The CDR3 sequence is CASSYSPGANVLTF. In nucleotides, the CDR3 is TGTGCCAGCAGTTACTCGCCTGGGGCCAACGTCCTGACTTTC.

This clonotype occurred a few times. CDR3 bases: TGTGCCAGCAACGGACAGACTGCAACTAATGAAAAACTGTTTTTT. This codes for CASNGQTATNEKLFF. The rearrangement joins TRBV2 to TRBJ1-4; weak D call: TRBD1 (6 bases). V lost 7 bases and J 0 bases, leaving 12 bases between the germline ends. This CDR3 spans 15 amino acids. Germline CDR1 SNHLY, CDR2 FYNNEI.

This clonotype was counted ten times or more. The chain carries TRBV4-2 and TRBJ2-5; D is tentatively TRBD1 or TRBD2 (6 bases each). The CDR3 runs 14 residues. Per germline, CDR1 LGHNA and CDR2 YNFKEQ. V lost 5 bases to trimming and J lost 5 bases, with 15 bases between them. CDR3 sequence reads: CASSMGRRGETQYF. CDR3 nucleotides: TGTGCCAGCAGCATGGGACGGAGGGGGGAGACCCAGTACTTC.

The chain has TRBV5-1 and TRBJ2-6, with D tentatively TRBD1 (5 bases). CDR1 and CDR2 from the germline V gene are SGHRS and YFSETQ. This CDR3 is 18 amino acids long. V was cut by 0 bases and J by 0 bases, with 13 bases left in between. The CDR3 DNA is TGCGCCAGCAGCTTGGCGGCAGGGTTCTCCTCTGGGGCCAACGTCCTGACTTTC. This codes for CASSLAAGFSSGANVLTF.

This clonotype came up many times. This rearrangement joins TRBV5-1 to TRBJ2-3; 8 bases align to TRBD2. CDR3 length equals 14 residues. Per the germline V gene, CDR1 is SGHRS and CDR2 is YFSETQ. The J segment lost 6 bases and the V segment lost 0 bases, leaving 3 bases of the junction unmatched. The CDR3 region is CASSLVAGMDTQYF. The DNA for the CDR3 is TGCGCCAGCAGCTTGGTAGCGGGAATGGATACGCAGTATTTT.

V is TRBV5-1 and J is TRBJ1-1; D is unresolved. This CDR3 comprises 13 residues. Per germline, CDR1 SGHRS and CDR2 YFSETQ. V lost 4 bases and J 6 bases, leaving 13 bases between the germline ends. CDR3 DNA sequence: TGCGCCAGCAGCCGGACGGCTCAGGCTGAAGCTTTCTTT. Residues: CASSRTAQAEAFF.

This clonotype was observed many times. The V call is TRBV28, the J call TRBJ2-3, with a possible D match to TRBD2 (5 bases). Germline assignment: CDR1 MDHEN and CDR2 SYDVKM. The V and J ends lost 1 base and 1 base respectively, with 6 bases between them. This CDR3 contains 14 residues. CDR3 coding DNA: TGTGCCAGCAGTTTATTGCGGGGCACAGATACGCAGTATTTT. Translation gives CASSLLRGTDTQYF.

This rearrangement joins TRBV7-9 to TRBJ2-1; 16 positions agree with TRBD2. CDR1 is SEHNR, CDR2 FQNEAQ, per germline (reference sequence). V was pared by 8 bases and J by 5 bases, with 6 bases of the junction left unmatched. This CDR3 is built from 16 residues. The CDR3 nucleotides read TGTGCCAGCGGGGGACTAGCGGGGGGGATGCACAATGAGCAGTTCTTC. This gives the protein CASGGLAGGMHNEQFF.

This clonotype was picked up a small number of times. This chain connects TRBV30 to TRBJ2-7; D is perhaps TRBD2 (5 bases). Germline assignment: CDR1 GTSNPN and CDR2 SVGIG (reference sequence). Trimming took 1 base from V and 5 from J, leaving 18 bases between them. The CDR3 is 15 residues long. The CDR3 here is CAWSAGISLWDEQYF. CDR3 DNA sequence: TGTGCCTGGAGTGCCGGGATCTCACTTTGGGACGAGCAGTACTTC.

This clonotype was detected only a few times. V and J are TRBV7-9 and TRBJ2-1, with TRBD1 matching over 10 bases. The CDR3 extends over 15 amino acids. The J segment lost 8 bases and the V segment lost 5 bases, leaving 9 bases of the junction unmatched. Germline assignment: CDR1 SEHNR and CDR2 FQNEAQ (reference sequence). The CDR3 DNA is TGTGCCAGCAGCCTCCTCCGGGACAGGGGCCATGAGCAGTTCTTC. It translates to CASSLLRDRGHEQFF.